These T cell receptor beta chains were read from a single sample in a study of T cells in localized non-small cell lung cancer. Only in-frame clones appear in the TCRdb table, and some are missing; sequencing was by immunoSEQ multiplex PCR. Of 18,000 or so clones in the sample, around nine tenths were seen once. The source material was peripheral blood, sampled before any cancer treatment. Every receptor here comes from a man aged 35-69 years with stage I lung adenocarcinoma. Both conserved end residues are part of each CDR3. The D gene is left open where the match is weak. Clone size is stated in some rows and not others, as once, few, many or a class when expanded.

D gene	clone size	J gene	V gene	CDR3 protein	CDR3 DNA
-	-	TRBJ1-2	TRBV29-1	CSVGTTEGYGYTF	TGCAGCGTTGGTACTACGGAGGGGTATGGCTACACCTTC
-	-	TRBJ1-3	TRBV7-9	CASRPTGGLRGNTIYF	TGTGCCAGCAGACCCACCGGGGGGCTCAGGGGAAACACCATATATTTT
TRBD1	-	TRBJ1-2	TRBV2	CASNPVRVGQHYGYTF	TGTGCCAGCAACCCAGTGAGGGTGGGACAGCACTATGGCTACACCTTC
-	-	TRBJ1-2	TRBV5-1	CASSAASIPNYGYTF	TGCGCCAGCAGCGCGGCATCGATACCTAACTATGGCTACACCTTC
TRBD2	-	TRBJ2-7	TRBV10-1	CASSDSGLADNEQYF	TGCGCCAGCAGTGACTCCGGACTAGCCGATAACGAGCAGTACTTC
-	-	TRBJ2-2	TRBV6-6	CASRISGANTGELFF	TGTGCCAGCAGAATTAGCGGAGCGAACACCGGGGAGCTGTTTTTT
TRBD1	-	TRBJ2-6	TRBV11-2	CASRKTGASGANVLTF	TGTGCCAGCAGAAAAACAGGGGCTAGTGGGGCCAACGTCCTGACTTTC
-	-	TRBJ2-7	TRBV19	CASSRGFYEQYF	TGTGCCAGTAGTAGGGGCTTCTACGAGCAGTACTTC
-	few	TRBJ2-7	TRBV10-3	CAISEGGVEQYF	TGTGCCATCAGTGAGGGGGGTGTCGAGCAGTACTTC
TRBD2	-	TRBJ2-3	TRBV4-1	CASRATLAGGSFNTDTQYF	TGCGCCAGCAGGGCTACACTAGCGGGGGGTTCTTTCAACACAGATACGCAGTATTTT
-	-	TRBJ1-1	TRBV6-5	CASSDPGDTEAFF	TGTGCCAGCAGTGACCCAGGGGACACTGAAGCTTTCTTT
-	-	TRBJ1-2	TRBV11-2	CASSLGTDTGGYTF	TGTGCCAGCAGCTTAGGAACCGACACGGGTGGCTACACCTTC
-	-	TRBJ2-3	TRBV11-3	CASARWSTDTQYF	TGTGCCAGCGCCCGTTGGAGCACAGATACGCAGTATTTT
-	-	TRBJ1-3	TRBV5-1	CASSTLAGGNTIYF	TGCGCCAGCTCGACCCTGGCTGGCGGAAACACCATATATTTT
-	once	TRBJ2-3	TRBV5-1	CASSLTISTDTQYF	TGCGCCAGCAGCTTGACGATCAGCACAGATACGCAGTATTTT
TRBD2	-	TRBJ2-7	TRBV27	CASSPGTSGNEQYF	TGTGCCAGCAGTCCCGGGACTAGCGGGAACGAGCAGTACTTC
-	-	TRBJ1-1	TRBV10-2	CASSETVVNTEAFF	TGCGCCAGCAGTGAGACAGTAGTGAACACTGAAGCTTTCTTT
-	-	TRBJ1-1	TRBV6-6	CASKSQGNTEAFF	TGTGCCAGCAAGTCACAGGGGAACACTGAAGCTTTCTTT
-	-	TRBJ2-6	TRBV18	CASSLPQYSGANVLTF	TGTGCCAGCTCCCTACCTCAGTACTCTGGGGCCAACGTCCTGACTTTC
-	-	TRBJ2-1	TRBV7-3	CASSAQGGAYNEQFF	TGTGCCAGCAGCGCCCAGGGGGGCGCCTACAATGAGCAGTTCTTC
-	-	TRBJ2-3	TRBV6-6	CASGRRHTDTQYF	TGTGCCAGCGGCAGGCGTCATACAGATACGCAGTATTTT
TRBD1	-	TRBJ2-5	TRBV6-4	CASSDSGTGGSETQYF	TGTGCCAGCAGTGACTCAGGGACAGGGGGATCGGAGACCCAGTACTTC
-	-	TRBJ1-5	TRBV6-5	CASSGRPPEPQHF	TGTGCCAGCAGCGGACGGCCGCCGGAGCCCCAGCATTTT
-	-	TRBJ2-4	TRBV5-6	CASSLVQLLAKNIQYF	TGTGCCAGCAGCTTGGTACAACTCCTAGCCAAAAACATTCAGTACTTC
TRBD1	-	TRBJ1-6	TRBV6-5	CASSLPRGGGDSPLHF	TGTGCCAGCAGTTTGCCCAGGGGGGGTGGGGATTCACCCCTCCACTTT
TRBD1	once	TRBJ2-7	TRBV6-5	CASSRGQAYEQYF	TGTGCCAGCAGTAGGGGGCAGGCCTACGAGCAGTACTTC
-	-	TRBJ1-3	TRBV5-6	CASSLQGPGNTIYF	TGTGCCAGCAGCTTGCAGGGTCCTGGAAACACCATATATTTT
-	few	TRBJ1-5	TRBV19	CASSIRLGGHQPQHF	TGTGCCAGTAGTATAAGGTTAGGGGGGCATCAGCCCCAGCATTTT
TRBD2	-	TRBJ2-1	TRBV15	CATSRDPSTSGRVSSYNEQFF	TGTGCCACCAGCAGAGATCCCTCGACTAGCGGGAGGGTCAGCTCCTACAATGAGCAGTTCTTC
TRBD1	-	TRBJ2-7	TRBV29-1	CSVEVGDSCYF	TGCAGCGTTGAAGTAGGGGACAGCTGCTACTTC
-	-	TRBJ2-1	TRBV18	CASSPSAPGSPYNEQFF	TGTGCCAGCTCACCCAGCGCTCCAGGGTCTCCCTACAATGAGCAGTTCTTC
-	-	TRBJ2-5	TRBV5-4	CASSLPGRRQETQYF	TGTGCCAGCAGCTTGCCGGGACGAAGACAAGAGACCCAGTACTTC
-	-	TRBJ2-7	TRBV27	CASSPNIYYEQYF	TGTGCCAGCAGTCCCAACATATACTACGAGCAGTACTTC
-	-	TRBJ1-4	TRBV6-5	CASRRVANEKLFF	TGTGCCAGCAGAAGGGTAGCTAATGAAAAACTGTTTTTT
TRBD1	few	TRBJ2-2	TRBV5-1	CASSSRPDRVFGELFF	TGCGCCAGCAGCTCACGCCCGGACAGGGTTTTCGGGGAGCTGTTTTTT
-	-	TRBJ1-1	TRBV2	CASKMMNTEAFF	TGTGCCAGCAAAATGATGAACACTGAAGCTTTCTTT
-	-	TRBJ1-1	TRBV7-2	CASSAGGNTEAFF	TGTGCCAGCAGCGCGGGAGGGAACACTGAAGCTTTCTTT
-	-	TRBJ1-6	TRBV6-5	CASSYSGVMSNSPLHF	TGTGCCAGCAGTTACTCCGGGGTAATGAGCAATTCACCCCTCCACTTT
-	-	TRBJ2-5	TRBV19	CASSRGPVQYF	TGTGCCAGTAGCCGGGGGCCAGTCCAGTACTTC
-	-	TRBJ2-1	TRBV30	CAWSVHGANEQFF	TGTGCCTGGAGTGTACATGGGGCCAATGAGCAGTTCTTC